This T cell receptor beta chain stems from a study of T cell clonality in common variable immunodeficiency. The study's findings and limits: Fewer deletions and N-nucleotide insertions were reportedly seen in common variable immunodeficiency TCR beta sequences. Authors noted CVID clonality's cause needs subpopulation repertoire sequencing. CVID subjects had higher TCRbeta clonality than healthy controls, most marked in about a third.

CVID subjects were 15 female and more than 25 male, aged 9 to 64. Germline lookup yields CDR1 GTSNPN and CDR2 SVGIG (reference sequence). With 0 bases clipped from V and 6 bases from J, the junction kept 8 bases outside the gene matches. The CDR3 sequence is 15 residues long. This clone was detected only a few times. Antigen specificity is unknown. The read terminates 3 residues ahead of where the CDR3 ends, so the germline J gene completes it. Repertoires were generated with immunoSEQ multiplex PCR, while TCRdb's copy carries only in-frame clones and drops some. The repertoire shows approximately 29,000 clones, none seen only once; the top ten take less than 3.5%.

Sequencing was performed on peripheral blood mononuclear cells. V gene TRBV30 combines with J gene TRBJ2-5; 9 bases match TRBD2. The clonotype comes from a human donor with common variable immunodeficiency. CDR3 in amino acids: CAWSVRGRAVQTQYF. The sequenced CDR3 bases are TGTGCCTGGAGTGTACGCGGGAGGGCTGTACAGACC.